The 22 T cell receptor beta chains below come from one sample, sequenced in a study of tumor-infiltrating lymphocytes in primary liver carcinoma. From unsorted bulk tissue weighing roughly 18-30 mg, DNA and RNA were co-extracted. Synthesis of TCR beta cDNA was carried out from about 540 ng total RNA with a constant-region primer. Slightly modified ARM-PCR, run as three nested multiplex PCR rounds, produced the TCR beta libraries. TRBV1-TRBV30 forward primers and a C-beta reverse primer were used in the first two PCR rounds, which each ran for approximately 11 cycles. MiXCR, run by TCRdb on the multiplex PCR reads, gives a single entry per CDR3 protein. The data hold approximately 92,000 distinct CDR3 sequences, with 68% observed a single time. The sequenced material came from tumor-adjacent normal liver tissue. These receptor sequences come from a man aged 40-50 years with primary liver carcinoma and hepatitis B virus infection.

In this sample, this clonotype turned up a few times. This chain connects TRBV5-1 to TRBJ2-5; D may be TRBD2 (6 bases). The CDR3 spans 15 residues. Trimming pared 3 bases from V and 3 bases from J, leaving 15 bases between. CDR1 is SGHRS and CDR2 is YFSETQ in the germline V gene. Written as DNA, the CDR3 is TGCGCCAGCAGCTGGACCGGGAGAGGGGAAGAGACCCAGTACTTC. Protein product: CASSWTGRGEETQYF.

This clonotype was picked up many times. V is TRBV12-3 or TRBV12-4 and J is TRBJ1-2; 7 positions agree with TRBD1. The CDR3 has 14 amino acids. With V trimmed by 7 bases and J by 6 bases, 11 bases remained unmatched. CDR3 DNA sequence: TGTGCCAGCACTCATACAACAGGGGAGAATGGCTACACCTTC. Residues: CASTHTTGENGYTF.

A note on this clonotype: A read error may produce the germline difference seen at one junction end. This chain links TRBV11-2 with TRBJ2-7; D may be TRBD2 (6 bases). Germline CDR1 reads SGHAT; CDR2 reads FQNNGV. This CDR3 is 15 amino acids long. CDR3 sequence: CASSTWGLLSYEEYF. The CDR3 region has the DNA TGTGCCAGCAGCACGTGGGGACTCCTATCCTACGAGGAGTACTTC.

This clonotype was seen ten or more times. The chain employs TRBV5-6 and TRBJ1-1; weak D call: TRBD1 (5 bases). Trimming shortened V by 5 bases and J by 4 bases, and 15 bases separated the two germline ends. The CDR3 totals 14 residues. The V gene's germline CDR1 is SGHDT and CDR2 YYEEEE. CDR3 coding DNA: TGTGCCAGCAGTCCCGGGACGTCCGGCACTGAAGCTTTCTTT. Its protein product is CASSPGTSGTEAFF.

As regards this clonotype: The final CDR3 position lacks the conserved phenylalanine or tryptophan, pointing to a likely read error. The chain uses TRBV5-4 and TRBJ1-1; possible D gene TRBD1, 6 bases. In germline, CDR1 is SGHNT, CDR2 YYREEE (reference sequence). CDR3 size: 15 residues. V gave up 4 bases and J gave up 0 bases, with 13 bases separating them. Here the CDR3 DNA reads TGTGCCAGCAGCCCGGGGGCGGACATGAACACTGAAGCTTTCTCT. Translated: CASSPGADMNTEAFS.

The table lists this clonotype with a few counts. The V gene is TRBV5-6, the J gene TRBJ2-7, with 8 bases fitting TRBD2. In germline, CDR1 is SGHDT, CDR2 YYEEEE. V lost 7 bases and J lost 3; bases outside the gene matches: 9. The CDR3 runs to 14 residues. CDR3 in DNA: TGTGCCAGCCATACTAACGGGAGGGTCTACGAGCAGTACTTC. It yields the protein CASHTNGRVYEQYF.

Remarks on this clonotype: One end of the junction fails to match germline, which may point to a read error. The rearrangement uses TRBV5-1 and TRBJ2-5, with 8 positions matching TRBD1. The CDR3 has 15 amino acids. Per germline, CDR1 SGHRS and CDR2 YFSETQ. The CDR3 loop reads CASSLSAGGTETQYF. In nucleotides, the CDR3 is TGTGCCAGCAGCTTGTCAGCAGGGGGCACGGAGACCCAGTACTTC.

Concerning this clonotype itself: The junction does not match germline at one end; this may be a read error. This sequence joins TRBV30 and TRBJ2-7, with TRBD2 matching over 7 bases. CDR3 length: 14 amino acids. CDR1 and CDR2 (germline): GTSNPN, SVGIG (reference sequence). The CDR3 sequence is CAWSPLGRVSVQCF. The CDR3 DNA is TGTGCCTGGAGTCCCCTAGGGAGGGTATCGGTGCAGTGCTTC.

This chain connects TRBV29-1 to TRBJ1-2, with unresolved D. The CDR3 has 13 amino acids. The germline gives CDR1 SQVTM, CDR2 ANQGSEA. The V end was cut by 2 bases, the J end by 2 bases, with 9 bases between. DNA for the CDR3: TGCAGCGTTGAACGTGGTCAGAACTATGGCTACACCTTC. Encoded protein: CSVERGQNYGYTF.

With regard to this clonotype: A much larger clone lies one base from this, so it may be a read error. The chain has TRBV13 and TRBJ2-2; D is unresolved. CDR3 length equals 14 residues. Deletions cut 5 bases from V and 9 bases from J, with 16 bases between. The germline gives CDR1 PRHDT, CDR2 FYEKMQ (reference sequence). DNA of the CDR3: TGTGCCAGCAGCAGGATACTGCACAGAAGGGAGCTGTTTTTT. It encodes CASSRILHRRELFF.

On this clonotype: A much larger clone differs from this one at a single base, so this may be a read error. The CDR3 is CASSEDTFHYGYTF. The CDR3 DNA reads as TGTGCCAGCAGTGAAGACACCTTCCACTATGGCTACACCTTC. The rearrangement uses TRBV6-1 and TRBJ1-2; D gene ambiguous. CDR1 and CDR2 from the germline V gene are MNHNS and SASEGT. The V and J ends lost 1 base and 3 bases respectively, with 9 bases between them. This CDR3 region has 14 residues.

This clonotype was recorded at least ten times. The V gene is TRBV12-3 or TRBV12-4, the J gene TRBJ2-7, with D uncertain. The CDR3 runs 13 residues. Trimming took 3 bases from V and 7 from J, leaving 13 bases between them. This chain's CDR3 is CASSFGPEEEQYF. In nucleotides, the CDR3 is TGTGCCAGCAGTTTCGGTCCAGAGGAAGAGCAGTACTTC.

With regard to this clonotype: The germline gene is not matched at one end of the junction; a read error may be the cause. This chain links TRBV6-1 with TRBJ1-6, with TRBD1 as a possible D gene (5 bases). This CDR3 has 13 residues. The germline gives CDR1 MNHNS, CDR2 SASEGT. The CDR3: CDSRDSYNSPLHF. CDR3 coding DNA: TGTGACAGCAGGGACTCCTATAATTCACCCCTCCACTTT.

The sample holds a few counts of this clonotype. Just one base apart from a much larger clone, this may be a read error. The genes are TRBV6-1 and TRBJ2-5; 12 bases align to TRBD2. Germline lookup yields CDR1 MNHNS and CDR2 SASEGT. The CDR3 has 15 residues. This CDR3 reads CASSESPSGRETRYF. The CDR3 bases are TGTGCCAGCAGTGAAAGCCCTAGCGGGAGGGAGACCCGGTACTTC.

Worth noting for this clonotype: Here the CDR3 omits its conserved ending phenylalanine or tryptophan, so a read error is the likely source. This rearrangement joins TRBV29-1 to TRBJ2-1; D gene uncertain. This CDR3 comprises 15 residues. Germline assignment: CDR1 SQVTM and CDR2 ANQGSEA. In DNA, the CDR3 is TGCAGCGTGGAGCCTCCTTCCAGCTCCTACAATGGGCAGTTCCTC. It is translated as CSVEPPSSSYNGQFL.

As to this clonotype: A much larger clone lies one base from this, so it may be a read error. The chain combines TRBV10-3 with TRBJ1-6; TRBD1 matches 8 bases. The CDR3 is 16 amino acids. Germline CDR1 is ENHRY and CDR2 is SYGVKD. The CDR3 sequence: CVIRGHGRGMDSPLHF. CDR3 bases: TGTGTCATCAGGGGGCACGGGCGGGGGATGGATTCACCCCTCCACTTT.

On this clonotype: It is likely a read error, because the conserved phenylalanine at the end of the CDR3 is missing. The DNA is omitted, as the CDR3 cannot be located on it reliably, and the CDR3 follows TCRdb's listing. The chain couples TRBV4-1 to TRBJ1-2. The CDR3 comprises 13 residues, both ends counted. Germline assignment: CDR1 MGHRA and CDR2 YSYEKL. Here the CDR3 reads CASSQDGDYGYTS.

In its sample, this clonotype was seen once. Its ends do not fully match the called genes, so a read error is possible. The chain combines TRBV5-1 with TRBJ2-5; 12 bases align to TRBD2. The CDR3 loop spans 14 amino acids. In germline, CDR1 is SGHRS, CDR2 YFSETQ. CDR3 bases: TGCACCAGCAGCTTTACTAGCGGGAGGGAGACCCAGTACTTC. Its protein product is CTSSFTSGRETQYF.

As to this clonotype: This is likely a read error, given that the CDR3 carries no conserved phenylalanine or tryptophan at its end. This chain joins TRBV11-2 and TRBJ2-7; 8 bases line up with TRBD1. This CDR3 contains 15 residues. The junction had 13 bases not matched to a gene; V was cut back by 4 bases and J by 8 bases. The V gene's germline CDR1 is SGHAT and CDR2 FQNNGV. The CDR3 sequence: CASSSTGGRRYKQYL. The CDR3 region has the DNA TGTGCCAGCAGCTCTACAGGGGGTCGGAGGTACAAGCAGTACCTC.

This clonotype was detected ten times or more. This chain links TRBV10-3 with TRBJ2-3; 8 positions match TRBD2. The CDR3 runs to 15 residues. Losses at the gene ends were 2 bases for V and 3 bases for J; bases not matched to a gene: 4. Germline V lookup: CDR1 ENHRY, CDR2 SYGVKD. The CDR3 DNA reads TGTGCCATCAGTGAGGGGGCGGGAGGAACAGATACGCAGTATTTT. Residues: CAISEGAGGTDTQYF.

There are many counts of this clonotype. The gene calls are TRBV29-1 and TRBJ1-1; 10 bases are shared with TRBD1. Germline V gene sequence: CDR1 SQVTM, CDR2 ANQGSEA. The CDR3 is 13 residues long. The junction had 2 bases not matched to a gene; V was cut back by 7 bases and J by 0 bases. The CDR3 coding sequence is TGCAGCGCCGGACAGGGGGTGAACACTGAAGCTTTCTTT. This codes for CSAGQGVNTEAFF.

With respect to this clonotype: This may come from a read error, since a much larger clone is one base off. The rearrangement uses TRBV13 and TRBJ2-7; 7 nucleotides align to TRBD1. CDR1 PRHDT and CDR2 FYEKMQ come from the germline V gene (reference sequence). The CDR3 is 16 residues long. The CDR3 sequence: CANSLMGAQGEFEQYF. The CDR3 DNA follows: TGTGCCAACAGCTTGATGGGGGCGCAGGGGGAATTCGAGCAGTACTTC.